The next 15 T cell receptor beta chains were all read from a single sample in a study of T cells in Graves' hyperthyroidism and ophthalmopathy. What was amplified from RNA transcripts were TCR beta CDR3 regions. The HTBI primer set drove a first-round RT-PCR of the TCR CDR3. One entry per CDR3 protein, called by TCRdb with MiXCR from the multiplex PCR reads. The sample includes about 530,000 distinct CDR3 sequences, under 20% of them seen just once. Sequencing was carried out using blood. These receptors were obtained from a woman aged 18 to 35 with Graves' ophthalmopathy.

The J gene is TRBJ2-5, the V gene TRBV10-3; D is perhaps TRBD1 (6 bases). V shed 6 bases and J shed 3 bases, with 20 bases lying between them. This CDR3 is 16 amino acids long. Germline V gene data show CDR1 as ENHRY and CDR2 as SYGVKD. The CDR3 loop is CAIRTDRLDNKETQYF. The CDR3 DNA reads as TGTGCCATCAGGACCGACAGGCTAGACAATAAAGAGACCCAGTACTTC.

In the case of this clonotype: At one end the junction does not follow the germline gene, possibly because of a read error. This sequence joins TRBV28 and TRBJ1-1; weak D call: TRBD1 (6 bases). The CDR3 covers 13 residues. Germline CDR1 is MDHEN and CDR2 is SYDVKM. The CDR3 is CASLEGGNAEAFF. In DNA, the CDR3 is TGTGCCTCCCTCGAGGGGGGGAACGCTGAAGCTTTCTTT.

This clonotype was recorded at least ten times. The gene calls are TRBV20-1 and TRBJ2-7, with TRBD2 identical over 10 bases. This CDR3 has 17 amino acids. Germline-derived CDR1 and CDR2 are DFQATT and SNEGSKA (reference sequence). The trim removed 0 bases at V and 5 bases at J, leaving 13 bases unmatched. In DNA, the CDR3 is TGCAGTGCTAGAGACCCACTTAGCGGGGGGCCCGCCAACGAGCAGTACTTC. Protein product: CSARDPLSGGPANEQYF.

This clonotype was counted ten times or more. This chain connects TRBV7-2 to TRBJ2-5; 15 nucleotides match TRBD2. V shed 4 bases and J 6 bases; nucleotides not matched to a gene: 12. Germline CDR1 reads SGHTA; CDR2 reads FQGNSA. The length of the CDR3 is 18 residues. The CDR3 nucleotides are TGTGCCAGCAGCTGGGGGGTGGGACTAGCGGGAGGCGGAAAGACCCAGTACTTC. Protein sequence: CASSWGVGLAGGGKTQYF.

This clonotype was seen ten or more times. The V and J genes are TRBV2 and TRBJ1-5; D gene unclear. Germline CDR1 SNHLY, CDR2 FYNNEI. Trimming took 7 bases from V and 0 from J, leaving 28 bases between them. CDR3 length: 20 residues. The CDR3 bases are TGTGCCAGCACGCCAAGCAGTGCAGGTGGCACCACCTATAGCAATCAGCCCCAGCATTTT. Residues: CASTPSSAGGTTYSNQPQHF. Looking up the rest from reference TRBV2 and TRBJ1-5 gives the full variable domain: EPEVTQTPSHQVTQMGQEVILRCVPISNHLYFYWYRQILGQKVEFLVSFYNNEISEKSEIFDDQFSVERPDGSNFTLKIRSTKLEDSAMYFCASTPSSAGGTTYSNQPQHFGDGTRLSIL.

This clonotype has more than one count but fewer than ten. The genes are TRBV9 and TRBJ1-2; tentatively, D is TRBD1 (6 bases). The CDR3 sequence is 13 residues long. Germline assignment: CDR1 SGDLS and CDR2 YYNGEE. Trimming removed 3 bases from V and 4 bases from J, with 10 bases in between. The CDR3 sequence is CASSGGQSYGYTF. In DNA, the CDR3 is TGTGCCAGCAGCGGAGGACAGAGCTATGGCTACACCTTC.

This clonotype was seen at least ten times. The genes are TRBV12-3 or TRBV12-4 and TRBJ2-6; 9 bases fit TRBD1. The ends lost 2 bases at V and 10 bases at J; junction bases unmatched: 9. The CDR3 spans 16 residues. The CDR3 region is CASSLFDGTGSNVLTF. Here the CDR3 DNA reads TGTGCCAGCAGTTTATTCGACGGGACAGGGTCGAACGTCCTGACTTTC.

A note on this clonotype: A much larger clonotype is one base distant, so this may be a read error. The chain uses TRBV6-2 or TRBV6-3 and TRBJ2-1; 8 positions agree with TRBD2. The CDR3 is 14 residues long. With 7 bases clipped from V and 6 bases from J, the junction kept 8 bases outside the gene matches. Germline CDR1 MNHEY, CDR2 SVGEGT. The chain's CDR3 is CASNGPAGVNEQFF. The CDR3 nucleotides are TGTGCCAGCAACGGACCAGCGGGAGTCAATGAGCAGTTCTTC.

This clonotype was seen repeatedly, ten times or more. The chain links TRBV11-2 to TRBJ2-5, with TRBD2 matching 8 bases. Germline lookup yields CDR1 SGHAT and CDR2 FQNNGV. This CDR3 is 16 amino acids long. V trimming: 1 base; J trimming: 7 bases; junction bases outside the gene matches: 11. This CDR3 is CASSLGGSGDVGTQYF. In nucleotides, the CDR3 is TGTGCCAGCAGCTTAGGCGGTAGCGGGGATGTTGGGACCCAGTACTTC.

This clonotype has a count of ten or more. CDR3 protein: CASSPGGAGGGIGYTF. CDR3 in DNA: TGTGCCAGCAGCCCCGGGGGTGCGGGAGGGGGTATTGGCTACACCTTC. This chain uses TRBV11-2 with TRBJ1-2, with D perhaps TRBD1 (6 bases). The CDR3 runs 16 residues. Trimming stripped 5 bases from V and 7 bases from J, with 23 bases between. Germline CDR1 SGHAT, CDR2 FQNNGV.

This clonotype was counted between two and nine times. The V gene is TRBV27, the J gene TRBJ1-1; D is uncertain. V was shortened by 8 bases and J by 3 bases, with 10 bases between the two germline ends. Germline CDR1 and CDR2: MNHEY and SMNVEV (reference sequence). The CDR3 sequence is 12 residues long. The CDR3 DNA is TGTGCCAGCCTACATGGAGACACTGAAGCTTTCTTT. Amino acid sequence: CASLHGDTEAFF.

This clonotype appeared many times. This chain joins TRBV29-1 and TRBJ1-1; tentatively, D is TRBD1 (6 bases). CDR3 length equals 13 residues. CDR1 is SQVTM, CDR2 ANQGSEA, per germline. Trimming took 6 bases from V and 0 from J, leaving 11 bases between them. CDR3 DNA sequence: TGCAGCGTAGGGGCAGGGGTGAACACTGAAGCTTTCTTT. Protein: CSVGAGVNTEAFF.

This clonotype has a count of ten or more. The chain carries TRBV7-8 and TRBJ2-1, with unresolved D. Trimming removed 0 bases at V and 4 bases at J, with 7 bases between. The CDR3 is made up of 14 amino acids. CDR1 is SGHVS and CDR2 is FQNEAQ in the germline V gene. The CDR3 nucleotides are TGTGCCAGCAGCTTAGCGGTGAGTTACAATGAGCAGTTCTTC. Translation gives CASSLAVSYNEQFF.

The chain carries TRBV5-6 and TRBJ2-3; D is unclear. In germline, CDR1 is SGHDT, CDR2 YYEEEE. The CDR3 loop spans 13 amino acids. V dropped 5 bases and J dropped 1 base, with 8 bases sitting between them. CDR3 in DNA: TGTGCCAGCAGGGGCGCGGGCACAGATACGCAGTATTTT. This sequence encodes CASRGAGTDTQYF. Using reference TRBV5-6 and TRBJ2-3 for the parts outside the CDR3, the full variable domain is DAGVTQSPTHLIKTRGQQVTLRCSPKSGHDTVSWYQQALGQGPQFIFQYYEEEERQRGNFPDRFSGHQFPNYSSELNVNALLLGDSALYLCASRGAGTDTQYFGPGTRLTVL.

This clonotype was picked up many times. This chain links TRBV6-1 with TRBJ2-1; D may be TRBD1 (5 bases). The length of the CDR3 is 15 residues. V lost 5 bases, J lost 5 bases, and 16 bases lay in between. Looked up from germline, CDR1 is MNHNS and CDR2 is SASEGT. CDR3 protein: CASSLLGWGNNEQFF. The CDR3 region has the DNA TGTGCCAGCAGTTTGTTAGGGTGGGGCAACAATGAGCAGTTCTTC.